What follows are 14 T cell receptor beta chains derived from one specimen sequenced in a study of CD8 T cells in ankylosing spondylitis. MiXCR, applied by TCRdb to the 5' RACE reads, yields one record per CDR3 protein. In the table there are a few hundred thousand distinct CDR3 sequences, less than 25% of which are singletons. Material: blood, either unsorted or a sorted T cell fraction (not recorded which). The receptors stem from a female donor with ankylosing spondylitis or in good health (not recorded which).

This clonotype was seen many times. The chain has TRBV4-3 and TRBJ2-1, with D possibly called TRBD1 or TRBD2 (5 bases each). The germline gives CDR1 LGHNA, CDR2 YSLEER. The CDR3 is made up of 15 amino acids. The V and J ends lost 4 bases and 1 base respectively, with 11 bases between them. CDR3 residues: CASSRSGRSYNEQFF. CDR3 bases: TGCGCCAGCAGCCGGTCAGGGAGATCCTACAATGAGCAGTTCTTC.

This clonotype has a single count. The chain has TRBV28 and TRBJ1-4; D may be TRBD1 (6 bases). The V gene's germline CDR1 is MDHEN and CDR2 SYDVKM. V dropped 4 bases and J dropped 6 bases, with 18 bases sitting between them. The CDR3 has 16 residues. This chain's CDR3 is CASSSRVVSGDEKLFF. The DNA of the CDR3 is TGTGCCAGCAGTTCGAGAGTCGTGTCAGGGGATGAAAAACTGTTTTTT. Supplemented by reference TRBV28 and TRBJ1-4, the full variable domain reads DVKVTQSSRYLVKRTGEKVFLECVQDMDHENMFWYRQDPGLGLRLIYFSYDVKMKEKGDIPEGYSVSREKKERFSLILESASTNQTSMYLCASSSRVVSGDEKLFFGSGTQLSVL.

The chain couples TRBV20-1 to TRBJ1-5; 10 positions agree with TRBD1. The CDR3 sequence is 15 residues long. With 5 bases clipped from V and 7 bases from J, the junction kept 11 bases outside the gene matches. Germline lookup yields CDR1 DFQATT and CDR2 SNEGSKA (reference sequence). CDR3 sequence reads: CSARGETGGRQPQHF. The CDR3 bases are TGCAGTGCTCGTGGGGAGACAGGGGGCCGGCAGCCCCAGCATTTT.

A remark on this clonotype: A read error may account for a junction end that differs from germline. The chain combines TRBV6-1 with TRBJ2-1; 11 nucleotides align to TRBD2. The germline V gene has CDR1 MNHNS and CDR2 SASEGT. The CDR3 is made up of 14 amino acids. This CDR3 reads CAGSPGLAAREQFF. In DNA, the CDR3 is TGTGCCGGCAGCCCGGGACTAGCGGCTCGGGAGCAGTTCTTC.

The gene calls are TRBV27 and TRBJ1-2, with D possibly TRBD1 on 5 matching bases. This CDR3 contains 14 residues. V gave up 4 bases and J gave up 6 bases, with 15 bases separating them. The germline V gene has CDR1 MNHEY and CDR2 SMNVEV (reference sequence). The DNA of the CDR3 is TGTGCCAGCAGTTGGGGAGCAGGGACTGATGGCTACACCTTC. Its protein product is CASSWGAGTDGYTF.

J is TRBJ1-1 and V is TRBV27, with D tentatively TRBD1 (5 bases). Looked up from germline, CDR1 is MNHEY and CDR2 is SMNVEV (reference sequence). V lost 8 bases and J 2 bases, leaving 15 bases between the germline ends. CDR3 length: 14 residues. The CDR3 DNA reads as TGTGCCAGCCGATTTCACAGGACAAACACTGAAGCTTTCTTT. It encodes CASRFHRTNTEAFF.

V is TRBV6-1 and J is TRBJ2-3, with D unclear. V was cut by 5 bases and J by 1 base, with 13 bases left in between. The germline V gene encodes CDR1 MNHNS and CDR2 SASEGT. This CDR3 has 15 amino acids. CDR3 sequence: CASSLKSLGTDTQYF. Written as DNA, the CDR3 is TGTGCCAGCAGTCTGAAGAGTTTGGGCACAGATACGCAGTATTTT.

The chain is built from TRBV27 and TRBJ2-7; D possibly uses TRBD1 or TRBD2 (5 bases each). CDR3 length: 15 residues. Trimming removed 1 base at V and 4 bases at J, with 14 bases between. Germline V gene lookup returns CDR1 MNHEY and CDR2 SMNVEV (reference sequence). In nucleotides, the CDR3 is TGTGCCAGCAGTTTATACCGGGACGTGTTGTACGAGCAGTACTTC. Its protein product is CASSLYRDVLYEQYF.

This chain joins TRBV12-3 or TRBV12-4 and TRBJ2-1; D tentatively fits TRBD1 or TRBD2 (5 bases each). The V gene lost 8 bases and the J gene lost 4 bases, with 18 bases spanning the gap. The CDR3 is 15 amino acids. The CDR3 reads CASGNRDPSYNEQFF. The CDR3 coding sequence is TGTGCCAGCGGAAACCGGGACCCTTCATACAATGAGCAGTTCTTC.

There are many counts of this clonotype. The J gene is TRBJ2-7, the V gene TRBV12-3 or TRBV12-4; D not resolved. The ends were cut back, 1 base at V and 2 bases at J, with 6 bases in the middle. The CDR3 is 13 amino acids. The CDR3 DNA follows: TGTGCCAGCAGTTTAGGGCGCACCTACGAGCAGTACTTC. Its translation is CASSLGRTYEQYF.

This chain joins TRBV6-5 and TRBJ2-4; 13 bases are shared with TRBD2. The CDR3 runs 17 residues. Trimming cost V 4 bases and J 7 bases; bases outside gene matches: 10. The germline V gene encodes CDR1 MNHEY and CDR2 SVGAGI. Here the CDR3 reads CASSSRGLAGNRNIQYF. The CDR3 region has the DNA TGTGCCAGCAGTTCCCGGGGACTAGCGGGAAATCGTAACATTCAGTACTTC.

At least ten counts were recorded for this clonotype. The chain recombines TRBV20-1 with TRBJ2-5, with 8 nucleotides matching TRBD2. The trim removed 5 bases at V and 1 base at J, leaving 3 bases unmatched. Germline CDR1 reads DFQATT; CDR2 reads SNEGSKA (reference sequence). CDR3 size: 13 residues. CDR3 in DNA: TGCAGTGCTGATACTAGCGGCCAAGAGACCCAGTACTTC. The encoded protein is CSADTSGQETQYF.

This chain joins TRBV7-9 and TRBJ2-5; weak D call: TRBD1 (6 bases). The CDR3 runs to 15 residues. Germline V lookup: CDR1 SEHNR, CDR2 FQNEAQ (reference sequence). The V gene lost 4 bases and the J gene lost 2 bases, with 14 bases spanning the gap. In DNA form, the CDR3 reads TGTGCCAGCAGCTCCGTATCAGGGGTACAAGAGACCCAGTACTTC. Protein: CASSSVSGVQETQYF.

This clonotype has at least ten counts. The chain carries TRBV9 and TRBJ2-7; weak D call: TRBD1 (6 bases). V was trimmed by 4 bases and J by 4 bases, leaving 18 bases between them. Per the germline V gene, CDR1 is SGDLS and CDR2 is YYNGEE. The length of the CDR3 is 15 residues. The CDR3: CASSTQQGPGYEQYF. The CDR3 DNA reads TGTGCCAGCAGCACCCAACAGGGCCCTGGGTACGAGCAGTACTTC.